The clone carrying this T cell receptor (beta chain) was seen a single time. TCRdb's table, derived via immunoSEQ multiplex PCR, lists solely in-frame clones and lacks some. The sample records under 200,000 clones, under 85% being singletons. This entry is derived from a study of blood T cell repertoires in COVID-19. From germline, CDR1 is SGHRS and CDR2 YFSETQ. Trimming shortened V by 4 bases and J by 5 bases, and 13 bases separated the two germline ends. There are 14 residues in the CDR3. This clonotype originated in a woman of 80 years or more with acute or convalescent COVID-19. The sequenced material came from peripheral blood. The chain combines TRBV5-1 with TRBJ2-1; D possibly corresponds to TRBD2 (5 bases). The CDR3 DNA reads TGCGCCAGCAGCCCAAGCGGACCCCACAATGAGCAGTTCTTC. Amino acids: CASSPSGPHNEQFF.